Included here is one T cell receptor beta chain sequence, with context. This sample is drawn from a study of blood T cell repertoires in COVID-19. V lost 8 bases, J lost 6 bases, and 5 bases stayed unmatched. Germline lookup yields CDR1 LNHNV and CDR2 YYDKDF (reference sequence). The CDR3 consists of 13 residues. TCRdb keeps only in-frame clones here, not all; method: immunoSEQ multiplex PCR. The top ten clones hold about 3% of a sample with about 250,000 clones, 88% of them seen once. The rearrangement joins TRBV15 to TRBJ1-5; TRBD1 aligns across 9 bases. The TCR was taken from a woman aged 50 to 65 who had recovered from COVID-19. The material sequenced was PBMCs or T cells enriched from blood (not recorded which). The CDR3 coding sequence is TGTGCCACCGGGACAGGGAGGGGTCAGCCCCAGCATTTT. Protein: CATGTGRGQPQHF.